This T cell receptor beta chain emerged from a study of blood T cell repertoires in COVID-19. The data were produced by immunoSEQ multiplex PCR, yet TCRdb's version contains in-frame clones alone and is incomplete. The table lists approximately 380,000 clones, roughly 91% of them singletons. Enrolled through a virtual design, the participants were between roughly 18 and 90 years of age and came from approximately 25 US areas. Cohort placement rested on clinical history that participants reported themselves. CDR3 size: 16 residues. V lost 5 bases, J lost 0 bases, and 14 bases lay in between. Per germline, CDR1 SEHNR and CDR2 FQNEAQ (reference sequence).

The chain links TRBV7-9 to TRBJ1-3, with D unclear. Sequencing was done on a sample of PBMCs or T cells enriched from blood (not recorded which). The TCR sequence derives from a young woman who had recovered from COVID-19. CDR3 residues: CASSAIKSFSGNTIYF. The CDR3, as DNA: TGTGCCAGCAGCGCTATTAAGTCTTTCTCTGGAAACACCATATATTTT.